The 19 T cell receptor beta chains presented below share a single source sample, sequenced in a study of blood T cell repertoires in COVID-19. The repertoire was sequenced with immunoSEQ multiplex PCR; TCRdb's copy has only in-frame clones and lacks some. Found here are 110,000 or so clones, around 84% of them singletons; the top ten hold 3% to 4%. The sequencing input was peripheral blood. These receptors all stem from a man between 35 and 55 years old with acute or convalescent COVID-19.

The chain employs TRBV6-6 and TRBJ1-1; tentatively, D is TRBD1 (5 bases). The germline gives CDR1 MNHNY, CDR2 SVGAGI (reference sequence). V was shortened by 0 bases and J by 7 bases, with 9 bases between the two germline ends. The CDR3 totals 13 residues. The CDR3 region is CASSYSQGSEAFF. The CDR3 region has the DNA TGTGCCAGCAGTTACTCGCAGGGCAGTGAAGCTTTCTTT.

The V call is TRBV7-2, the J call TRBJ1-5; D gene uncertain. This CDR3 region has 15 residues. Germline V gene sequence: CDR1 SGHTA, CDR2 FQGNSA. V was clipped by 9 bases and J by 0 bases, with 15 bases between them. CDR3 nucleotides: TGTGCCAGTAAAAAGGCGGCGGCTAGCAATCAGCCCCAGCATTTT. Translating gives CASKKAAASNQPQHF.

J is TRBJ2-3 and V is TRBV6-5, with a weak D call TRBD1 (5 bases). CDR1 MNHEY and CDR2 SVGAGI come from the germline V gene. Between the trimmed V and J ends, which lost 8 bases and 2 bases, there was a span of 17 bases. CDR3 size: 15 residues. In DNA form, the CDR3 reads TGTGCCAGCGGGTATACAGGAGCTTTCACAGATACGCAGTATTTT. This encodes CASGYTGAFTDTQYF.

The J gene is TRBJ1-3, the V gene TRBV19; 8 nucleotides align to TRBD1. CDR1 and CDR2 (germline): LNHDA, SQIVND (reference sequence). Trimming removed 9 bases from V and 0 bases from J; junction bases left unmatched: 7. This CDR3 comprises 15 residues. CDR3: CASRRDRSSGNTIYF. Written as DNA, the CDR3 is TGTGCCAGCCGCCGGGACAGGTCCTCTGGAAACACCATATATTTT. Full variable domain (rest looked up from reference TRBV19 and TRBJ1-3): DGGITQSPKYLFRKEGQNVTLSCEQNLNHDAMYWYRQDPGQGLRLIYYSQIVNDFQKGDIAEGYSVSREKKESFPLTVTSAQKNPTAFYLCASRRDRSSGNTIYFGEGSWLTVV.

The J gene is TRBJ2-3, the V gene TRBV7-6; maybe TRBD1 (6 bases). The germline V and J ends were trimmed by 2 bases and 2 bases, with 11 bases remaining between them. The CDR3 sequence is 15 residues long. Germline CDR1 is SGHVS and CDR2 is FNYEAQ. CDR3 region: CASSLRDTDTDTQYF. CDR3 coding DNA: TGTGCCAGCAGCTTAAGGGACACAGACACAGATACGCAGTATTTT.

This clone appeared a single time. The CDR3, as DNA: TGTGCCAGCACCCCCGGGGTGGGTATCACAGATACGCAGTATTTT. This codes for CASTPGVGITDTQYF. V gene TRBV6-5 combines with J gene TRBJ2-3; TRBD2 might be the D (5 bases). From germline, CDR1 is MNHEY and CDR2 SVGAGI. The CDR3 has 15 amino acids. Trimming pared 7 bases from V and 2 bases from J, leaving 16 bases between.

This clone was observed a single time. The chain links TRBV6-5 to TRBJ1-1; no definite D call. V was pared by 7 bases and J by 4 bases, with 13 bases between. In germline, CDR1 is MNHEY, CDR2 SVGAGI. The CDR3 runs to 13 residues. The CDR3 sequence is CASTHQLGTEAFF. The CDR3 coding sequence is TGTGCCAGCACCCACCAGCTAGGCACTGAAGCTTTCTTT.

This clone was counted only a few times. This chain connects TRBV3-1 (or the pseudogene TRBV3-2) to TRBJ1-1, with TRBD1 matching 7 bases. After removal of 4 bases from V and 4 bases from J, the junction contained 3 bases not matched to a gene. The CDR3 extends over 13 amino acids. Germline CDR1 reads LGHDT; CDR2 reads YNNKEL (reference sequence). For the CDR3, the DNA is TGTGCCAGCAGCCGAGCAGGGGGCACTGAAGCTTTCTTT. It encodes CASSRAGGTEAFF.

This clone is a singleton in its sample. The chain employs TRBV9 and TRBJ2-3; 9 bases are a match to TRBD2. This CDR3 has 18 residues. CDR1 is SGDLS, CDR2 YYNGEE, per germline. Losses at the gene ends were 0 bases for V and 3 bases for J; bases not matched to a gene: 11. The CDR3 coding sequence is TGTGCCAGCAGCGTAGGGGCGGGGGGGCAATTACTGACAGATACGCAGTATTTT. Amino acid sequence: CASSVGAGGQLLTDTQYF.

In DNA form, the CDR3 reads TGTGCCAGCAGCTATGACAGCTCCTATAATTCACCCCTCCACTTT. Amino acids: CASSYDSSYNSPLHF. The rearrangement joins TRBV9 to TRBJ1-6; a weak D match, TRBD1 (5 bases). V shed 4 bases and J shed 0 bases, with 8 bases lying between them. There are 15 residues in the CDR3. Germline loops: CDR1 SGDLS, CDR2 YYNGEE.

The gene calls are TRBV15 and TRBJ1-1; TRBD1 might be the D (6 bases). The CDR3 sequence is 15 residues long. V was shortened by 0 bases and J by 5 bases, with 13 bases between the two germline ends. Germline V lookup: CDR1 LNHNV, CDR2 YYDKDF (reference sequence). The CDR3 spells CATSREFGGLTEAFF. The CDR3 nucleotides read TGTGCCACCAGCAGAGAGTTCGGGGGGCTAACTGAAGCTTTCTTT. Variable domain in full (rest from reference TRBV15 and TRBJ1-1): DAMVIQNPRYQVTQFGKPVTLSCSQTLNHNVMYWYQQKSSQAPKLLFHYYDKDFNNEADTPDNFQSRRPNTSFCFLDIRSPGLGDTAMYLCATSREFGGLTEAFFGQGTRLTVV.

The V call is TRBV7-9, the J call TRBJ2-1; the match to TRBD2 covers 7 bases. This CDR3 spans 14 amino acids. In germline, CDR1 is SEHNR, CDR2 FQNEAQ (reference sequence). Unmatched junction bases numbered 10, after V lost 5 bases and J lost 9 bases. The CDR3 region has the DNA TGTGCCAGCAGCCCACCGGGACTATCCTTTGAGCAGTTCTTC. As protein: CASSPPGLSFEQFF.

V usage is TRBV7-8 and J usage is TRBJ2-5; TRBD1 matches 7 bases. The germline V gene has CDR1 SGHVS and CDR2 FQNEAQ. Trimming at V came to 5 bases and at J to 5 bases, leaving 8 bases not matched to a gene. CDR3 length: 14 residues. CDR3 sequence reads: CASSQQGLEETQYF. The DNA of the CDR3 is TGTGCCAGCAGCCAACAGGGGTTGGAGGAGACCCAGTACTTC.

This CDR3 reads CASSRSNQPQHF. CDR3 nucleotides: TGTGCCAGCAGTCGTAGCAATCAGCCCCAGCATTTT. The chain is built from TRBV14 and TRBJ1-5; D gene unclear. This CDR3 spans 12 amino acids. The V end was cut by 6 bases, the J end by 0 bases, with 3 bases between. Germline V gene data show CDR1 as SGHDN and CDR2 as FVKESK. Looking up the rest from reference TRBV14 and TRBJ1-5 gives the full variable domain: EAGVTQFPSHSVIEKGQTVTLRCDPISGHDNLYWYRRVMGKEIKFLLHFVKESKQDESGMPNNRFLAERTGGTYSTLKVQPAELEDSGVYFCASSRSNQPQHFGDGTRLSIL.

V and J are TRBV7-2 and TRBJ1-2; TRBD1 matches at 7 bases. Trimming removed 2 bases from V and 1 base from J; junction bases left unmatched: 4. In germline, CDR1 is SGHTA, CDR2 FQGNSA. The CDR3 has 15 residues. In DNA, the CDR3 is TGTGCCAGCAGCTTAAGCCGGGACAGTAACTATGGCTACACCTTC. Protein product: CASSLSRDSNYGYTF.

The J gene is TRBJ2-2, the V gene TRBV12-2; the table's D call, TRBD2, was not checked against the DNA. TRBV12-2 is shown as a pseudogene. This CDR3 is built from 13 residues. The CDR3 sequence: CASRPGCTGELFF. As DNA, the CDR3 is TGTGCAAGTCGCCCCGGTTGCACCGGGGAGCTGTTTTTT.

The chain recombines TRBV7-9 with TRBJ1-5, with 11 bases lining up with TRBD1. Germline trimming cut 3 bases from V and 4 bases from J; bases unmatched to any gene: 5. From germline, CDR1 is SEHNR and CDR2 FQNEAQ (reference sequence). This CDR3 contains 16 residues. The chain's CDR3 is CASSLGQGDLNQPQHF. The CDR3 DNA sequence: TGTGCCAGCAGCTTGGGACAGGGGGACCTAAATCAGCCCCAGCATTTT.

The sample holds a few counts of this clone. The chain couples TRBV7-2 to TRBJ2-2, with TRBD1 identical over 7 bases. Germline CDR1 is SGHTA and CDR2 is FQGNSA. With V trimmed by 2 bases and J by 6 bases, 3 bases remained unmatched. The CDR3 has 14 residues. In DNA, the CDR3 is TGTGCCAGCAGCTTACTCGGACAGGCCGGGGAGCTGTTTTTT. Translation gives CASSLLGQAGELFF.

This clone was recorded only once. The DNA for the CDR3 is TGTGCCAGCAGCTTACGGCGGGGGGGTGCAAATACGCAGTATTTT. Protein product: CASSLRRGGANTQYF. J is TRBJ2-3 and V is TRBV13, with 9 bases fitting TRBD2. The trim removed 2 bases at V and 7 bases at J, leaving 7 bases unmatched. CDR3 length equals 15 residues. CDR1 and CDR2 (germline): PRHDT, FYEKMQ (reference sequence).